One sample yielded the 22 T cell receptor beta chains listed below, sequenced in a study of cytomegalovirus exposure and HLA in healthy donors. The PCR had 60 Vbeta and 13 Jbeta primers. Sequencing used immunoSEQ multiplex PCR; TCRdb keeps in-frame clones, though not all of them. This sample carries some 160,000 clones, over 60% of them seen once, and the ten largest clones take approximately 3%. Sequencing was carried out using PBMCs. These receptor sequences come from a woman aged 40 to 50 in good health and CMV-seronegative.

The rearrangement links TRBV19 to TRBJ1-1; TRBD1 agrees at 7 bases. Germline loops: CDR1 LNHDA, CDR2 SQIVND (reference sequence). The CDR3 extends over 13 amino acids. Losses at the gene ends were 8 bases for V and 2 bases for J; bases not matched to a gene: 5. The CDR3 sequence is CASSGTVNTEAFF. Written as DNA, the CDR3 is TGTGCCAGTTCCGGGACAGTCAACACTGAAGCTTTCTTT.

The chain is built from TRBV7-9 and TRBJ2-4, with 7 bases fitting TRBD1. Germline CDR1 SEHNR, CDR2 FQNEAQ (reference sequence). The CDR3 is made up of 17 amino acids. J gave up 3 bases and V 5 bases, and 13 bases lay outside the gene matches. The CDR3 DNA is TGTGCCAGCAGCCGGGTCCCGGGACAGTCGGGCAAAAACATTCAGTACTTC. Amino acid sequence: CASSRVPGQSGKNIQYF.

The CDR3 loop reads CASSFVAGGETQYF. DNA of the CDR3: TGTGCCAGCAGCTTTGTGGCGGGGGGAGAGACCCAGTACTTC. The chain couples TRBV7-9 to TRBJ2-5, with 8 bases aligning to TRBD2. The CDR3 runs 14 residues. J lost 4 bases, V lost 3 bases, and 4 bases had no gene match. In germline, CDR1 is SEHNR, CDR2 FQNEAQ (reference sequence).

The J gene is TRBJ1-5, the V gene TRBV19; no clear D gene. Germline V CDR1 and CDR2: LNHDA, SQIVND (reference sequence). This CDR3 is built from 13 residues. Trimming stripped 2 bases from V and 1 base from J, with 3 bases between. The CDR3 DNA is TGTGCCAGTAGTATACAGAGCAATCAGCCCCAGCATTTT. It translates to CASSIQSNQPQHF.

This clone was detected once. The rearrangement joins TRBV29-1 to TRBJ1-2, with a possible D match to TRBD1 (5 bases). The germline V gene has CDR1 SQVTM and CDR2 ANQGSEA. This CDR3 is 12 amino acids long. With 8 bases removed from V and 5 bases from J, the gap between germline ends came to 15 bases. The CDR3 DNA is TGCAGCTCAACCCAAGGGGTTTATGGCTACACCTTC. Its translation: CSSTQGVYGYTF.

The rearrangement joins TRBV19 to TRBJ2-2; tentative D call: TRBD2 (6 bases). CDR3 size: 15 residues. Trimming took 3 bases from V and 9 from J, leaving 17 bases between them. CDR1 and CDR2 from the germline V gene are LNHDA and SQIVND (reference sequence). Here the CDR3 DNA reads TGTGCCAGTAGTATTGGGGTGGCGGGGAGCCGGGAGCTGTTTTTT. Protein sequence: CASSIGVAGSRELFF.

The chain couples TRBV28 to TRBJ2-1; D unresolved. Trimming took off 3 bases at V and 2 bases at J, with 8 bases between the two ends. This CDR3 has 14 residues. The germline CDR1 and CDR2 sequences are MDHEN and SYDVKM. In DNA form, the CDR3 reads TGTGCCAGCAGTTTCACGGGTGCCTACAATGAGCAGTTCTTC. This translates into CASSFTGAYNEQFF. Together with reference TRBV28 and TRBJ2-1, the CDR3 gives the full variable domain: DVKVTQSSRYLVKRTGEKVFLECVQDMDHENMFWYRQDPGLGLRLIYFSYDVKMKEKGDIPEGYSVSREKKERFSLILESASTNQTSMYLCASSFTGAYNEQFFGPGTRLTVL.

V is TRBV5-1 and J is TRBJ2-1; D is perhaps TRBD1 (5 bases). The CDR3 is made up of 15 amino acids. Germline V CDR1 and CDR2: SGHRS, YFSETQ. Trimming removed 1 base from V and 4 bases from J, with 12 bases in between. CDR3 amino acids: CASSLHQGRYNEQFF. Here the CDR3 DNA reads TGCGCCAGCAGCTTGCACCAGGGTCGGTACAATGAGCAGTTCTTC.

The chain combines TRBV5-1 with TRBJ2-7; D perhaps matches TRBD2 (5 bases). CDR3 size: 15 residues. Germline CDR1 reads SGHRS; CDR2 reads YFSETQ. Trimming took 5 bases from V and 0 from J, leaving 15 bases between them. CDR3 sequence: CASSFMTGSSYEQYF. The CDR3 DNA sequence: TGCGCCAGCAGTTTTATGACGGGGAGCTCCTACGAGCAGTACTTC.

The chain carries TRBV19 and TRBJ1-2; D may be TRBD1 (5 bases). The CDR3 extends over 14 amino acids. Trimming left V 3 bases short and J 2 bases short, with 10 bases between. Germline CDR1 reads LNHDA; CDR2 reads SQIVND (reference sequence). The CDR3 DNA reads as TGTGCCAGTAGTATTCAGGGTTCCAACTATGGCTACACCTTC. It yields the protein CASSIQGSNYGYTF. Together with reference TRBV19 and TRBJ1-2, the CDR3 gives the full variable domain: DGGITQSPKYLFRKEGQNVTLSCEQNLNHDAMYWYRQDPGQGLRLIYYSQIVNDFQKGDIAEGYSVSREKKESFPLTVTSAQKNPTAFYLCASSIQGSNYGYTFGSGTRLTVV.

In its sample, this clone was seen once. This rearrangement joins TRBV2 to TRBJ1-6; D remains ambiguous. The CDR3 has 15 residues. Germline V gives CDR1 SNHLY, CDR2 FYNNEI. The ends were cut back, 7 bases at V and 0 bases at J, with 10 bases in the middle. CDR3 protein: CASKSGSSYNSPLHF. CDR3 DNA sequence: TGTGCCAGCAAATCAGGCAGCTCCTATAATTCACCCCTCCACTTT.

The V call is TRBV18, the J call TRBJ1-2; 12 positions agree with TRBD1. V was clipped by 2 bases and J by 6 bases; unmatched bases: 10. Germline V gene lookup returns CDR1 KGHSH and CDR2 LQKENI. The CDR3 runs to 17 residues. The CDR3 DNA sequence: TGTGCCAGCTCACCATCGGGGACAGGGGGCGGAGGAGATGGCTACACCTTC. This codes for CASSPSGTGGGGDGYTF.

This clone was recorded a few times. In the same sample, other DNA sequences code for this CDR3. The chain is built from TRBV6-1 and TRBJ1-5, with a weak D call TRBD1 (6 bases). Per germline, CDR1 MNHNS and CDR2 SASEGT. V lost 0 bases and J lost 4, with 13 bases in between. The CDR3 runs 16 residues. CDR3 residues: CASSEASRGRNQPQHF. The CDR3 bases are TGTGCCAGCAGTGAAGCAAGCAGGGGAAGAAATCAGCCCCAGCATTTT.

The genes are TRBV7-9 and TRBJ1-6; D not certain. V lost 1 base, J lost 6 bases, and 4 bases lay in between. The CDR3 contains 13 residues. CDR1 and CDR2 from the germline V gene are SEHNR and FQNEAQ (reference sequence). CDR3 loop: CASSLGRNSPLHF. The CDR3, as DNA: TGTGCCAGCAGCTTAGGTCGTAATTCACCCCTCCACTTT.

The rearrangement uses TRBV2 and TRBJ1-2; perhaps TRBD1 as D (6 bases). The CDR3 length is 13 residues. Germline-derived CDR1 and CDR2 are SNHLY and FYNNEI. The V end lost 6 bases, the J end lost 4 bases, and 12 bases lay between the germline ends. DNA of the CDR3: TGTGCCAGCAGATACCGGGACATCTATGGCTACACCTTC. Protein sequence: CASRYRDIYGYTF.

The CDR3 bases are TGTGCCAGCAGCTTAGCGGGGGGGGCCGATGAGCAGTTCTTC. Translated: CASSLAGGADEQFF. The genes are TRBV11-2 and TRBJ2-1; TRBD2 agrees at 8 bases. Per germline, CDR1 SGHAT and CDR2 FQNNGV. This CDR3 has 14 amino acids. J gave up 8 bases and V 1 base, and 4 bases lay outside the gene matches.

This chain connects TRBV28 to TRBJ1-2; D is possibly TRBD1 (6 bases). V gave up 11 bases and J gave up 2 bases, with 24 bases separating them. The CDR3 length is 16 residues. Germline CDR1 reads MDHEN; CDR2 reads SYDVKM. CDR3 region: CAGRGRGGAGNYGYTF. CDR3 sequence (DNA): TGTGCCGGACGAGGCAGGGGCGGAGCCGGGAACTATGGCTACACCTTC.

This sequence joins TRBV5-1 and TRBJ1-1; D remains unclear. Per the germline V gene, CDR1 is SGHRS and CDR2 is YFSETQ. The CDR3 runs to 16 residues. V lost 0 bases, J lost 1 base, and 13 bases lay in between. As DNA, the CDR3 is TGCGCCAGCAGCTTGGAATGGGTTCGAGGGAACACTGAAGCTTTCTTT. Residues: CASSLEWVRGNTEAFF.

DNA for the CDR3: TGTGCCAGCCATGGACTAGCGGTAAACACCGGGGAGCTGTTTTTT. This gives the protein CASHGLAVNTGELFF. The rearrangement uses TRBV11-2 and TRBJ2-2, with 10 positions matching TRBD2. Trimming removed 8 bases from V and 2 bases from J; junction bases left unmatched: 5. This CDR3 region has 15 residues. Germline CDR1 reads SGHAT; CDR2 reads FQNNGV.

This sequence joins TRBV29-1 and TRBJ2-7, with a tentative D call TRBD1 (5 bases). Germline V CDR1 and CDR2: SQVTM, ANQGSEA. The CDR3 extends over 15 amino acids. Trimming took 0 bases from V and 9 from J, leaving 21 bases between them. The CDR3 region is CSVEERTPAFSGQYF. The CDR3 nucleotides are TGCAGCGTTGAAGAGAGGACACCGGCTTTTTCTGGGCAGTACTTC.

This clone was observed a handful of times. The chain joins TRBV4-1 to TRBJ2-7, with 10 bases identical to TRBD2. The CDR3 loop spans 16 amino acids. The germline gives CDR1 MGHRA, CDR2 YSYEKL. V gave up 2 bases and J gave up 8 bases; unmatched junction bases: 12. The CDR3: CASSQTLSGGVLKQYF. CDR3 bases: TGCGCCAGCAGCCAAACACTCAGCGGGGGGGTGTTAAAGCAGTACTTC.

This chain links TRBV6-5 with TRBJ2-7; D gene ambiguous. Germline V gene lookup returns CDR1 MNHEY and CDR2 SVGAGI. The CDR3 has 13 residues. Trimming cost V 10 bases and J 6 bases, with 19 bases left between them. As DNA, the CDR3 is TGTGCCACTACAGCACCTCTGAGTAGCGAGCAGTACTTC. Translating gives CATTAPLSSEQYF.